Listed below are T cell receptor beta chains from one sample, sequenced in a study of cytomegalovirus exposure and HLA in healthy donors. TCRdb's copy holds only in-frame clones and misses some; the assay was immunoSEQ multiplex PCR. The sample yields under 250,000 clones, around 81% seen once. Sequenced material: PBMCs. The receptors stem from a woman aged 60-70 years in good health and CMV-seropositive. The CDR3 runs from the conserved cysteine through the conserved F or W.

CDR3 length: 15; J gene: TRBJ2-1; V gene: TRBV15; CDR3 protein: CATKEGVNSYNEQFF
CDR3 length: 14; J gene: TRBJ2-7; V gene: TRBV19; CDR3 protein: CASSRTGPSYEQYF
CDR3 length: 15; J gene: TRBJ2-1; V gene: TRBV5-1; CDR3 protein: CASSLSGNQYNEQFF
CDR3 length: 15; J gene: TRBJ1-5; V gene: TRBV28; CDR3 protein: CASRSGTGNNQPQHF
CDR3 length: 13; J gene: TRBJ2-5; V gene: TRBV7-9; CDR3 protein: CASSWGLKETQYF
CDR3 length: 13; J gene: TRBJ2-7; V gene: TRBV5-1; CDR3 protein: CASYRQHSYEQYF
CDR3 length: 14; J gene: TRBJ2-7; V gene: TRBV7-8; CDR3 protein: CASSLVRGSYEQYF
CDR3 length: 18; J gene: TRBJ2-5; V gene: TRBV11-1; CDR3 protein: CASSLSRATSGYQETQYF
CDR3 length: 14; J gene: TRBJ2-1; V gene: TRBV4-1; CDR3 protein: CASSQPTRGNEQFF
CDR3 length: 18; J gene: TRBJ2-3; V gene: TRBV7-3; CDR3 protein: CASSFYPGLAGEGDTQYF
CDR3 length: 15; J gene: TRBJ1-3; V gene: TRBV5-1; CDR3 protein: CASSLVGTAGNTIYF
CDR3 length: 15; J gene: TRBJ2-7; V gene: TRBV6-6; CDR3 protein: CASSYSALSSYEQYF
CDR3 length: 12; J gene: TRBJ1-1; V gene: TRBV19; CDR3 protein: CASVARGTEAFF
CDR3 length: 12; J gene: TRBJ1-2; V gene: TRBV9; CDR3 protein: CASSVRNYGYTF
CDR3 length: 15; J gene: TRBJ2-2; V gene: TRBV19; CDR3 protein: CASKEGSRNTGELFF
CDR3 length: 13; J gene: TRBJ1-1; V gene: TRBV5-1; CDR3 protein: CASSDPSNTEAFF
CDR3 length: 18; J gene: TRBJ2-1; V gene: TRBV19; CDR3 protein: CASSIDPVGLAGVSEQFF
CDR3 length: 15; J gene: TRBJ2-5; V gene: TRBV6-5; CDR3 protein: CASRTLDSGRETQYF
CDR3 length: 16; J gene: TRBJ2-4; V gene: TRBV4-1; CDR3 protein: CASSQVVVEVKNIQYF
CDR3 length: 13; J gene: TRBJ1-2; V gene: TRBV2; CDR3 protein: CASPRTEAYGYTF
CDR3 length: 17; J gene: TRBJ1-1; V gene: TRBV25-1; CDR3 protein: CASSEPGQGEVKGEAFF
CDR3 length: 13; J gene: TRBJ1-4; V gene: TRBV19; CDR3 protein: CASSIEDRLPLFF
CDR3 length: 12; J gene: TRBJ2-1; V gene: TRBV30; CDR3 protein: CAWSEGDREQFF
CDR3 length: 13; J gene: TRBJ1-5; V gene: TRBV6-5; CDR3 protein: CAPTEGGNQPQHF
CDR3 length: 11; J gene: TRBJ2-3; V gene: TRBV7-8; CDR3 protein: CASSPASTQYF
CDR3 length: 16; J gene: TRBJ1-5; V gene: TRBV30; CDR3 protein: CAWSPRGINSNQPQHF
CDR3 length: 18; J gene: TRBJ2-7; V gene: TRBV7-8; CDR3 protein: CASSLAPPGGQGGYEQYF
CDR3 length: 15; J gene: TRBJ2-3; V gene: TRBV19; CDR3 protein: CASSTRDRGLDTQYF
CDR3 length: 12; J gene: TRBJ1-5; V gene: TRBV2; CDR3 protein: CASRAGGQPQHF
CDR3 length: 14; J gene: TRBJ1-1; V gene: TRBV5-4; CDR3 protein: CASSWRVAPAEAFF
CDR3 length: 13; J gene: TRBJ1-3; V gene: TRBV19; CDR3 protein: CASSSGSGNTIYF
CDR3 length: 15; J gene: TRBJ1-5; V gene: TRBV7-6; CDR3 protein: CASSLGDRVREPQHF
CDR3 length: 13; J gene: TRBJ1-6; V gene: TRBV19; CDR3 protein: CASSIATNSPLHF
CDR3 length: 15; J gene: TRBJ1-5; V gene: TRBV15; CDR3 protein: CATSRGGTYNQPQHF
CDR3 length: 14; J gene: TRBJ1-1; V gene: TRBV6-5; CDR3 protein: CASSRGGRGTEAFF
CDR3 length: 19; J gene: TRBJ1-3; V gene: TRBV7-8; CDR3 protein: CASSLGGGGEIHSGNTIYF
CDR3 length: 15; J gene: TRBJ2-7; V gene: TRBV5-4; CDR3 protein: CASSGRGDRDYEQYF
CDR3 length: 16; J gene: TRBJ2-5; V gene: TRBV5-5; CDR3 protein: CASSLRTSGRGETQYF
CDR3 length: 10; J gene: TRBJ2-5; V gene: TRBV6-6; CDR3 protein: CASREFAQYF